What follows are 27 T cell receptor beta chains derived from one specimen sequenced in a study of blood T cells in healthy people across ages. Sample-barcoded 5' priming and a J-beta primer mix drove a second PCR of roughly 6 to 12 cycles. Each CDR3 protein is one row after TCRdb ran MiXCR on the 5' RACE reads. Of some 1.5 million distinct CDR3 sequences in the sample, 25% to 30% were seen once. The sequencing sample was made of blood. Receptors were obtained from a woman between 25 and 40 years old in good health.

This clonotype turned up a few times. The chain employs TRBV29-1 and TRBJ1-5; tentatively, D is TRBD1 (5 bases). V gave up 1 base and J gave up 0 bases, with 7 bases separating them. This CDR3 spans 14 amino acids. Germline CDR1 SQVTM, CDR2 ANQGSEA. In DNA, the CDR3 is TGCAGCGTTGAAGCAGGGAATAGCAATCAGCCCCAGCATTTT. This gives the protein CSVEAGNSNQPQHF.

In its sample, this clonotype was seen a few times. This sequence joins TRBV5-4 and TRBJ2-2, with D unresolved. The CDR3 contains 15 residues. Germline loops: CDR1 SGHNT, CDR2 YYREEE (reference sequence). Trimming cost V 2 bases and J 2 bases, with 10 bases left between them. Here the CDR3 reads CASSFGSTNTGELFF. Here the CDR3 DNA reads TGTGCCAGCAGCTTTGGCAGCACTAACACCGGGGAGCTGTTTTTT.

This clonotype was seen more than once but under ten times. The rearrangement links TRBV10-3 to TRBJ2-3; 13 positions match TRBD2. This CDR3 has 16 residues. The junction had 6 bases not matched to a gene; V was cut back by 5 bases and J by 4 bases. Germline CDR1 ENHRY, CDR2 SYGVKD. Here the CDR3 reads CAISFTSGGAPDTQYF. The CDR3 region has the DNA TGTGCCATCAGTTTCACTAGCGGGGGGGCCCCAGATACGCAGTATTTT.

This clonotype came up many times. This CDR3 reads CASSLIVLAGQFF. In nucleotides, the CDR3 is TGTGCCAGCAGTTTAATCGTCCTGGCGGGGCAGTTCTTC. The chain links TRBV12-3 or TRBV12-4 to TRBJ2-1; TRBD2 might be the D (5 bases). CDR3 length equals 13 residues. V was trimmed by 2 bases and J by 12 bases, leaving 14 bases between them.

The chain couples TRBV2 to TRBJ1-4; D is ambiguous. V dropped 4 bases and J dropped 5 bases, with 11 bases sitting between them. Per germline, CDR1 SNHLY and CDR2 FYNNEI. This CDR3 contains 14 residues. The CDR3 loop is CASSVVRANEKLFF. CDR3 nucleotides: TGTGCCAGCAGTGTCGTACGAGCGAATGAAAAACTGTTTTTT.

J is TRBJ1-2 and V is TRBV5-5; 7 bases agree with TRBD1. The germline gives CDR1 SGHKS, CDR2 YYEKEE (reference sequence). CDR3 size: 14 residues. V shed 1 base, J shed 7 bases, and the junction held 7 bases outside the gene matches. CDR3 sequence: CASSLRTGVVGYTF. The CDR3 DNA reads TGTGCCAGCAGCTTGCGCACAGGGGTCGTTGGCTACACCTTC.

Of note for this clonotype: Since a much larger clone is just one base distant, this may be a read error. The chain is built from TRBV9 and TRBJ2-7, with unresolved D. The V end lost 3 bases, the J end lost 5 bases, and 12 bases lay between the germline ends. The CDR3 totals 13 residues. Germline CDR1 reads SGDLS; CDR2 reads YYNGEE. CDR3 region: CASSAPQKNEQYF. The CDR3 nucleotides read TGTGCCAGCAGCGCTCCCCAGAAGAACGAGCAGTACTTC.

This clonotype was observed at least ten times. The J gene is TRBJ2-7, the V gene TRBV10-3, with no clear D. The V and J ends lost 6 bases and 0 bases respectively, with 15 bases between them. This CDR3 region has 15 residues. CDR1 ENHRY and CDR2 SYGVKD come from the germline V gene. The DNA of the CDR3 is TGTGCCATCAGAGATTCCGACCGGAGCTCCTACGAGCAGTACTTC. Residues: CAIRDSDRSSYEQYF.

Turning to this clonotype: It may be a read error: a sequence one base away is much more abundant. The CDR3 nucleotides are TGTGCCAGCAGTGCAACAGGACTAGTATCCTACGAGCAGTTCTTC. Amino acid sequence: CASSATGLVSYEQFF. V gene TRBV27 combines with J gene TRBJ2-7; 7 bases match TRBD2. With the DNA end fitting TRBJ2-1 better, the J assignment may be wrong. Per germline, CDR1 MNHEY and CDR2 SMNVEV (reference sequence). CDR3 length: 15 amino acids.

This clonotype has just a few counts. The V gene is TRBV10-3, the J gene TRBJ2-5; D is ambiguous. V was trimmed by 6 bases and J by 8 bases, leaving 19 bases between them. Germline CDR1 ENHRY, CDR2 SYGVKD. The CDR3 spans 14 residues. The CDR3 is CAIRADGPSGTQYF. CDR3 coding DNA: TGTGCCATCAGGGCGGATGGACCCTCCGGCACCCAGTACTTC.

V usage is TRBV4-1 and J usage is TRBJ2-1, with 9 nucleotides matching TRBD2. Germline CDR1 reads MGHRA; CDR2 reads YSYEKL. V gave up 1 base and J gave up 6 bases; unmatched junction bases: 16. The CDR3 consists of 19 residues. The chain's CDR3 is CASSQGALRREGPLNEQFF. CDR3 bases: TGCGCCAGCAGCCAAGGAGCGTTAAGGCGGGAGGGCCCCCTCAATGAGCAGTTCTTC.

The chain joins TRBV15 to TRBJ2-1, with D unclear. Trimming took off 1 base at V and 10 bases at J, with 5 bases between the two ends. Germline V CDR1 and CDR2: LNHNV, YYDKDF (reference sequence). CDR3 length equals 11 residues. CDR3 nucleotides: TGTGCCACCAGCAGAGCTAGGGAGCAGTTCTTC. Its protein is CATSRAREQFF.

This chain connects TRBV5-1 to TRBJ2-1, with D maybe TRBD2 (7 bases). The V gene's germline CDR1 is SGHRS and CDR2 YFSETQ. The CDR3 runs to 12 residues. Between the trimmed V and J ends, which lost 5 bases and 9 bases, there was a span of 12 bases. CDR3 in amino acids: CASRGGAVEQFF. In DNA, the CDR3 is TGCGCCAGCAGGGGGGGGGCCGTTGAGCAGTTCTTC.

V is TRBV20-1 and J is TRBJ2-7; 9 bases are shared with TRBD1. The V and J ends lost 2 bases and 4 bases, in that order; junction bases with no gene match: 9. The CDR3 extends over 15 amino acids. Germline V gene lookup returns CDR1 DFQATT and CDR2 SNEGSKA (reference sequence). CDR3 amino acids: CSARHDLGQGYEQYF. In DNA, the CDR3 is TGCAGTGCTAGACACGACCTGGGACAGGGATACGAGCAGTACTTC.

The chain carries TRBV6-6 and TRBJ1-2, with D maybe TRBD1 (6 bases). The CDR3 is made up of 13 amino acids. Germline CDR1 is MNHNY and CDR2 is SVGAGI (reference sequence). V lost 6 bases and J lost 8, with 16 bases in between. CDR3 in amino acids: CASRSRGAYGYTF. In DNA form, the CDR3 reads TGTGCCAGCAGGAGCCGGGGGGCGTACGGCTACACCTTC.

This chain joins TRBV7-2 and TRBJ2-1; 9 nucleotides agree with TRBD2. The trim removed 4 bases at V and 9 bases at J, leaving 13 bases unmatched. The CDR3 has 16 residues. CDR1 is SGHTA, CDR2 FQGNSA, per germline. The DNA of the CDR3 is TGTGCCAGCAGCTCAGCGGGGGGCCTGTCATACGGTGAGCAGTTCTTC. Its protein product is CASSSAGGLSYGEQFF.

A note on this clonotype: One base away lies a much larger clone, so this may be a sequencing read error. The chain links TRBV28 to TRBJ2-7; 8 positions agree with TRBD2. The junction had 11 bases not matched to a gene; V was cut back by 4 bases and J by 3 bases. Germline values: CDR1 MDHEN, CDR2 SYDVKM. This CDR3 is built from 16 residues. The chain's CDR3 is CASSSQRRGRNYEQYF. CDR3 bases: TGTGCCAGCAGTTCCCAACGGCGCGGGAGGAACTACGAGCAGTACTTC.

In this sample, this clonotype turned up many times. The chain links TRBV24-1 to TRBJ2-5, with 12 positions matching TRBD2. CDR1 and CDR2 (germline): KGHDR, SFDVKD. V gave up 4 bases and J gave up 5 bases; unmatched junction bases: 10. CDR3 length equals 17 residues. The CDR3 loop reads CATSDSRTSGARETQYF. The DNA of the CDR3 is TGTGCCACCAGTGACTCGAGGACTAGCGGGGCAAGGGAGACCCAGTACTTC.

A few counts support this clonotype. The chain uses TRBV11-2 and TRBJ2-1; 7 nucleotides agree with TRBD1. V shed 5 bases, J shed 7 bases, and the junction held 5 bases outside the gene matches. Per the germline V gene, CDR1 is SGHAT and CDR2 is FQNNGV. This CDR3 has 13 amino acids. In DNA form, the CDR3 reads TGTGCCAGCAGCAAGGGACAGAAAAATGAGCAGTTCTTC. Translation: CASSKGQKNEQFF.

This clonotype was seen a handful of times. At one end the junction does not follow the germline gene, possibly because of a read error. The V gene is TRBV20-1, the J gene TRBJ1-1; D possibly corresponds to TRBD1 (6 bases). The CDR3 is made up of 14 amino acids. Germline CDR1 and CDR2: DFQATT and SNEGSKA (reference sequence). CDR3 nucleotide sequence: TGCAGCGCTAGAGAGGGCAGGGGGAACACTGAAGCTTTCTTT. Translated, it gives CSAREGRGNTEAFF.

This chain connects TRBV18 to TRBJ2-5; 12 bases fit TRBD2. With V trimmed by 1 base and J by 2 bases, 8 bases remained unmatched. The CDR3 consists of 18 residues. Looked up from germline, CDR1 is KGHSH and CDR2 is LQKENI. Here the CDR3 reads CASSPLLLGLAGQETQYF. The DNA for the CDR3 is TGTGCCAGCTCACCACTTCTTCTAGGACTAGCGGGGCAAGAGACCCAGTACTTC.

A few counts support this clonotype. The chain joins TRBV29-1 to TRBJ2-1, with D maybe TRBD2 (6 bases). The DNA end is a closer match to TRBJ2-7, so the J assignment may be wrong. The germline gives CDR1 SQVTM, CDR2 ANQGSEA. The CDR3 loop spans 14 amino acids. The CDR3 DNA reads as TGCAGCGGCGAGGAGGGAAGGGGCTACAATGAGCAGTACTTC. It translates to CSGEEGRGYNEQYF.

The sample holds a few counts of this clonotype. The chain links TRBV9 to TRBJ2-5; D call uncertain. This CDR3 is built from 14 residues. V lost 2 bases and J 8 bases, leaving 16 bases between the germline ends. CDR1 and CDR2 (germline): SGDLS, YYNGEE. In DNA form, the CDR3 reads TGTGCCAGCAGCGTGGATCTGGGTCTGAGAACCCAGTACTTC. Translation: CASSVDLGLRTQYF.

This clonotype has a handful of counts. CDR3 DNA: TGTGCCAGCAGCCAAGATCGCGTCTCTGGGGCCAACGTCCTGACTTTC. Encoded protein: CASSQDRVSGANVLTF. The J gene is TRBJ2-6, the V gene TRBV3-1; D not resolved. V lost 0 bases to trimming and J lost 0 bases, with 6 bases between them. The CDR3 totals 16 residues. The germline CDR1 and CDR2 sequences are LGHDT and YNNKEL (reference sequence).

The rearrangement joins TRBV20-1 to TRBJ2-3, with TRBD2 matching over 12 bases. V lost 1 base, J lost 3 bases, and 5 bases stayed unmatched. Germline V gives CDR1 DFQATT, CDR2 SNEGSKA (reference sequence). The CDR3 covers 16 residues. The CDR3 here is CSARGLLAGGTDTQYF. The CDR3 DNA reads as TGCAGTGCTAGAGGGTTACTAGCGGGGGGAACAGATACGCAGTATTTT.

About this clonotype itself: A much larger clone differs from this one at a single base, so this may be a read error. This sequence joins TRBV12-3 or TRBV12-4 and TRBJ1-1; TRBD1 agrees at 8 bases. This CDR3 is 14 amino acids long. The CDR3 DNA reads as TGTGCCTGCAGCCTTAGACAGGGGAGAACTGAAGCTTTCTTT. It is translated as CACSLRQGRTEAFF.

About this clonotype: Relative to the germline gene, one junction end is altered; a read error may explain this. The chain uses TRBV7-2 and TRBJ2-7; 7 bases line up with TRBD2. The CDR3 covers 16 residues. Germline CDR1 reads SGHTA; CDR2 reads FQGNSA. The CDR3: CASSLAPSGTSYEQYF. The CDR3 nucleotides read TGTGCCAGCAGCCTAGCCCCCAGCGGGACTTCCTACGAGCAGTACTTC.